Following are 2 T cell receptor beta chains from one sample sequenced in a study of blood T cell repertoires in COVID-19. TCRdb's copy holds only in-frame clones and misses some; the assay was immunoSEQ multiplex PCR. The top ten hold approximately 4% of the sample, which has around 250,000 clones, over 80% seen once. Sequenced input: PBMCs or T cells enriched from blood (not recorded which). These TCRs come from a woman aged 30 to 39 with acute COVID-19.

V gene TRBV7-3 combines with J gene TRBJ2-3, with D unresolved. The V gene lost 1 base and the J gene lost 3 bases, with 11 bases spanning the gap. Germline CDR1 and CDR2: SGHTA and FQGTGA. The CDR3 runs 15 residues. For the CDR3, the DNA is TGTGCCAGCAGCTTAAGGTGGGCTGGGACAGATACGCAGTATTTT. Encoded protein: CASSLRWAGTDTQYF.

The genes are TRBV7-9 and TRBJ2-3; 7 bases line up with TRBD1. J lost 2 bases, V lost 2 bases, and 4 bases had no gene match. Germline assignment: CDR1 SEHNR and CDR2 FQNEAQ (reference sequence). The CDR3 spans 15 residues. CDR3 in DNA: TGTGCCAGCAGCTTACTTGGGACAGACACAGATACGCAGTATTTT. Translating gives CASSLLGTDTDTQYF.